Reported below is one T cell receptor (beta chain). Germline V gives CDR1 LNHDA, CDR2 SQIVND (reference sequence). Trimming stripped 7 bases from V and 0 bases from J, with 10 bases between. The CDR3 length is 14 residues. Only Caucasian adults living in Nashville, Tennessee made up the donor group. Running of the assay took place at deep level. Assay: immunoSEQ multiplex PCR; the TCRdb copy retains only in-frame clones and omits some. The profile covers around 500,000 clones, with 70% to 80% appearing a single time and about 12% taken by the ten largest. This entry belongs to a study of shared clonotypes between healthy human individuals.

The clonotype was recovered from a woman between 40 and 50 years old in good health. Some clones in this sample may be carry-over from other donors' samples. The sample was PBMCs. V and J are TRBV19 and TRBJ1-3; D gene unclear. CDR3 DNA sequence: TGTGCCAGTAACTCAAGGGCCTCTGGAAACACCATATATTTT. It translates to CASNSRASGNTIYF.